This T cell receptor (beta chain) was captured in a study of blood T cell repertoires in COVID-19. The data were produced by immunoSEQ multiplex PCR, yet TCRdb's version contains in-frame clones alone and is incomplete. The sample has some 400,000 clones, roughly 92% seen once. This clone was observed a single time. The identical CDR3 is also encoded by other nucleotide sequences in the sample. Donors were grouped by their self-reported clinical history. Germline CDR1 reads KGHSH; CDR2 reads LQKENI. The CDR3 covers 15 residues. The V end lost 1 base, the J end lost 1 base, and 8 bases lay between the germline ends.

The TCR originated in a woman in her 40s who had been exposed to COVID-19. Sequenced: PBMCs or T cells enriched from blood (not recorded which). The chain has TRBV18 and TRBJ2-1; the D gene is possibly TRBD1 (5 bases). The CDR3 sequence is CASSPRQGSYNEQFF. DNA of the CDR3: TGTGCCAGCTCACCACGGCAGGGTTCCTACAATGAGCAGTTCTTC.